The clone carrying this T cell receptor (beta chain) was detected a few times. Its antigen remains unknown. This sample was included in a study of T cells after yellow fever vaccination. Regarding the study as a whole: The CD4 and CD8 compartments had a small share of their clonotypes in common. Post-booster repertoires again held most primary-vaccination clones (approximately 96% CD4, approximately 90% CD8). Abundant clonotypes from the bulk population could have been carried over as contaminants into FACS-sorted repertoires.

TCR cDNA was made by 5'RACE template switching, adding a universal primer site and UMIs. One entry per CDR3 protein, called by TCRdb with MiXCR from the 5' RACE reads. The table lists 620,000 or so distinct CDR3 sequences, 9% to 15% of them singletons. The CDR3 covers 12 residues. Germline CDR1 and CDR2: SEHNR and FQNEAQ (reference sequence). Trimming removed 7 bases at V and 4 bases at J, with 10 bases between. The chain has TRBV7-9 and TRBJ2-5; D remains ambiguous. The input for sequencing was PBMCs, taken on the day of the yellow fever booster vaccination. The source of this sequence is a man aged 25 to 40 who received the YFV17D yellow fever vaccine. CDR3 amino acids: CASTELRETQYF. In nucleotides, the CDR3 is TGTGCCAGCACGGAACTTCGAGAGACCCAGTACTTC.